This is a list of T cell receptor beta chains from one sample in a study of blood T cell repertoires in COVID-19. TCRdb's table, derived via immunoSEQ multiplex PCR, lists solely in-frame clones and lacks some. The profile shows 85,000 to 130,000 clones, over 80% of them singletons. The sample comprised peripheral blood. These receptors were obtained from a man aged 50 or older with acute or convalescent COVID-19. The CDR3 runs from the conserved cysteine through the conserved F or W.

TRBJ2-7,TRBV4-1,CASSLGQGDYEQYF
TRBJ2-2,TRBV28,CASSRSGSTGELFF
TRBJ1-2,TRBV5-1,CASSLVSGGGYGYTF
TRBJ1-6,TRBV28,CASSPDRVVNSPLHF
TRBJ2-7,TRBV4-1,CASSLNRQGTGEQYF
TRBJ1-5,TRBV7-9,CASSLGTGLNSNQPQHF
TRBJ2-1,TRBV28,CASSGTGTNTYNEQFF
TRBJ2-1,TRBV5-1,CASSFRGYNEQFF
TRBJ2-3,TRBV11-2,CASSLDGRADTQYF
TRBJ1-2,TRBV14,CASSPGYNYGYTF
TRBJ1-5,TRBV4-1,CASSQGDTRNQPQHF
TRBJ1-5,TRBV15,CATSRARDNQPQHF
TRBJ1-3,TRBV30,CAWSAWGQYSGNTIYF
TRBJ1-6,TRBV6-2/TRBV6-3,CASSRALRGNSPLHF
TRBJ2-1,TRBV5-1,CASSLGPGWNEQFF
TRBJ1-6,TRBV30,CAWSTWTGKGDNSPLHF
TRBJ1-5,TRBV3-1/TRBV3-2,CASSQPGRKPQHF